This entry is about one T cell receptor (beta chain). The method was immunoSEQ multiplex PCR; TCRdb's version includes in-frame clones alone and lacks a portion of them. The sample records tens of thousands of clones, about 86% being singletons. CDR3 length equals 14 residues. The germline CDR1 and CDR2 sequences are MNHEY and SVGAGI. Deletions cut 6 bases from V and 6 bases from J, with 12 bases between. These data come from a study of technical replicates of blood from several donors. The V call is TRBV6-5, the J call TRBJ1-6, with D perhaps matching TRBD1 (5 bases). The sample consisted of PBMCs. The sequence came from a human donor in good health. Some clones in this sample may be carry-over from other donors' samples. The CDR3 loop is CASRLDRTNSPLHF. The CDR3 coding sequence is TGTGCCAGCAGGTTAGACAGAACTAATTCACCCCTCCACTTT.